A selection of T cell receptor beta chains follows, all from one sample in a study of T cells in Graves' hyperthyroidism and ophthalmopathy. TCRdb reprocessed the multiplex PCR reads with MiXCR, giving one entry per CDR3 protein. The top ten clones hold roughly 80% of a sample with around 350,000 distinct CDR3 sequences, around a quarter of them seen once. The sequencing sample was made of blood. The source is a man in his forties or fifties with Graves' hyperthyroidism. The CDR3 runs from the conserved cysteine through the conserved F or W. D genes are given only for firm matches. Size is stated for part of the rows, as once, few or many counts, or as a class when the clone is expanded.

>few|TRBV4-1|NA|TRBJ2-5
CASSPGTALNQETQYF
TGCGCCAGCAGCCCTGGGACGGCTTTGAACCAAGAGACCCAGTACTTC
>many|TRBV11-2|TRBD2|TRBJ2-7
CASSLSLAGSSYEQYF
TGTGCCAGCAGCTTAAGCCTAGCGGGAAGCTCCTACGAGCAGTACTTC
>NA|TRBV30|NA|TRBJ2-7
CAWSLAANYEQYF
TGTGCCTGGAGTTTAGCGGCCAACTACGAGCAGTACTTC
>few|TRBV7-3|NA|TRBJ2-6
CASSFAGKGANVLTF
TGTGCCAGCAGCTTTGCAGGGAAAGGGGCCAACGTCCTGACTTTC
>NA|TRBV30|NA|TRBJ2-7
CAWSVRTGHEQYF
TGTGCCTGGAGCGTCCGGACGGGTCACGAGCAGTACTTC
>NA|TRBV20-1|TRBD1|TRBJ1-4
CSASAGGEKLFF
TGCAGTGCTTCGGCAGGGGGTGAAAAACTGTTTTTT
>few|TRBV9|NA|TRBJ1-2
CASGGGRPNYGYTF
TGTGCCAGCGGTGGGGGACGCCCCAACTATGGCTACACCTTC
>many|TRBV20-1|NA|TRBJ2-5
CSARVGTSQGTQYF
TGCAGTGCTAGAGTCGGGACCAGCCAAGGGACCCAGTACTTC
>NA|TRBV27|TRBD2|TRBJ2-3
CATGSTLAGGTDTQYF
TGTGCCACCGGCTCCACACTAGCGGGGGGCACAGATACGCAGTATTTT
>NA|TRBV15|TRBD2|TRBJ2-5
CATSRGRGVQETQYF
TGTGCCACCAGCAGAGGACGGGGGGTTCAAGAGACCCAGTACTTC
>NA|TRBV30|TRBD2|TRBJ2-1
CAWSVLAGGEQFF
TGTGCCTGGAGTGTACTAGCGGGAGGGGAGCAGTTCTTC
>many|TRBV28|TRBD2|TRBJ2-1
CASRYPGRGEQFF
TGTGCCAGCAGATACCCGGGGAGGGGTGAGCAGTTCTTC
>NA|TRBV15|NA|TRBJ2-3
CATSRIGGTDTQYF
TGTGCCACCAGCAGGATAGGAGGCACAGATACGCAGTATTTT
>few|TRBV11-3|NA|TRBJ2-1
CASSFGGAAYNEQFF
TGTGCCAGCAGCTTCGGGGGAGCGGCCTACAATGAGCAGTTCTTC
>many|TRBV12-3/TRBV12-4|NA|TRBJ1-1
CASSPLQENTEAFF
TGTGCCAGCAGTCCCCTTCAAGAGAACACTGAAGCTTTCTTT
>NA|TRBV29-1|NA|TRBJ2-1
CSVQRDHSYEQFF
TGCAGCGTTCAACGGGACCATTCCTACGAGCAGTTCTTC
>few|TRBV9|NA|TRBJ1-2
CASSVAQRNYGYTF
TGTGCCAGCAGCGTAGCCCAAAGGAACTATGGCTACACCTTC
>few|TRBV20-1|TRBD1|TRBJ1-4
CSASGTGDATNEKLFF
TGCAGTGCTAGCGGGACAGGCGATGCAACTAATGAAAAACTGTTTTTT
>few|TRBV6-2/TRBV6-3|NA|TRBJ2-1
CASRKRTEGYNEQFF
TGTGCCAGCAGAAAGCGGACAGAGGGCTACAATGAGCAGTTCTTC
>NA|TRBV19|TRBD2|TRBJ2-1
CASSPTYSGVAYNEQFF
TGTGCCAGTAGCCCGACGTATAGCGGGGTAGCCTACAATGAGCAGTTCTTC
>many|TRBV20-1|NA|TRBJ2-7
CSAPGPSSHEQYF
TGCAGTGCCCCGGGACCCTCGTCCCACGAGCAGTACTTC
>few|TRBV18|NA|TRBJ1-4
CASSPAGGRSRTNEKLFF
TGTGCCAGCTCACCAGCCGGCGGCCGCTCCAGAACTAATGAAAAACTGTTTTTT
>many|TRBV12-3/TRBV12-4|NA|TRBJ1-1
CASSSSWPVNTEAFF
TGTGCCAGCAGTTCTTCCTGGCCAGTGAACACTGAAGCTTTCTTT
>few|TRBV5-4|TRBD1|TRBJ2-5
CASSLTGTEETQYF
TGTGCCAGCAGTCTCACCGGGACAGAAGAGACCCAGTACTTC
>NA|TRBV10-2|NA|TRBJ2-7
CASSDPAVEQYF
TGCGCCAGCAGTGATCCAGCGGTCGAGCAGTACTTC
>NA|TRBV7-9|NA|TRBJ2-5
CASSTGLPIQKTQYF
TGTGCCAGCAGCACCGGACTACCTATCCAAAAGACCCAGTACTTC
>NA|TRBV5-4|TRBD1|TRBJ1-2
CASSPGQLNYGYTF
TGTGCCAGCAGCCCGGGACAGTTGAACTATGGCTACACCTTC
>NA|TRBV18|TRBD1|TRBJ1-4
CASSPQTGSNEKLFF
TGTGCCAGCTCACCACAGACAGGGAGTAATGAAAAACTGTTTTTT
>NA|TRBV20-1|NA|TRBJ2-1
CSARDPRGTNEQFF
TGCAGTGCTAGAGACCCCAGGGGCACCAATGAGCAGTTCTTC
>many|TRBV7-3|TRBD1|TRBJ2-3
CASSLRTGSDTQYF
TGTGCCAGCAGCTTACGGACAGGGTCAGATACGCAGTATTTT
>NA|TRBV5-1|NA|TRBJ2-3
CASSLYSGDTQYF
TGCGCCAGCAGCTTGTACTCCGGAGATACGCAGTATTTT
>NA|TRBV6-1|NA|TRBJ1-5
CASSPNSNQPQHF
TGTGCCAGCAGTCCTAATAGCAATCAGCCCCAGCATTTT
>NA|TRBV12-3/TRBV12-4|TRBD2|TRBJ2-5
CASSQTGTSGRSYQGTQYF
TGTGCCAGCAGCCAAACCGGGACTAGCGGGAGATCGTACCAAGGGACCCAGTACTTC
>few|TRBV6-1|TRBD2|TRBJ2-5
CASSRGGLAGGVEYF
TGTGCCAGCAGTCGGGGGGGACTAGCGGGAGGAGTGGAGTACTTC
>few|TRBV7-2|TRBD1|TRBJ2-5
CASSLGGQGEETQYF
TGTGCCAGCAGCTTGGGGGGACAGGGAGAAGAGACCCAGTACTTC
>NA|TRBV27|TRBD2|TRBJ2-5
CASSLGLAGSGETQYF
TGTGCCAGCAGTTTAGGACTAGCGGGAAGCGGTGAGACCCAGTACTTC
>NA|TRBV2|NA|TRBJ2-7
CASSDEGVVHEQYF
TGTGCCAGCAGTGATGAGGGGGTCGTGCACGAGCAGTACTTC
>many|TRBV6-2/TRBV6-3|NA|TRBJ1-5
CASSYSMYRVEGNQPQHF
TGTGCCAGCAGTTACTCGATGTATCGCGTGGAGGGCAATCAGCCCCAGCATTTT
>many|TRBV6-1|TRBD1|TRBJ2-3
CASRRTGERTDTQYF
TGTGCCAGCAGAAGGACAGGGGAACGCACAGATACGCAGTATTTT
>few|TRBV11-1|TRBD1|TRBJ2-6
CASSHEDRGHGANVLTF
TGTGCCAGCAGCCACGAGGACAGGGGGCATGGGGCCAACGTCCTGACTTTC
>few|TRBV27|TRBD2|TRBJ2-7
CASRWAASGSYEQYF
TGTGCCAGCAGATGGGCAGCTAGCGGGAGTTACGAGCAGTACTTC
>NA|TRBV9|NA|TRBJ2-1
CASSVLSSYNEQFF
TGTGCCAGCAGCGTACTAAGCTCCTACAATGAGCAGTTCTTC
>NA|TRBV5-1|TRBD2|TRBJ2-5
CASSPIAGSETQYF
TGCGCCAGCAGCCCTATAGCGGGATCAGAGACCCAGTACTTC